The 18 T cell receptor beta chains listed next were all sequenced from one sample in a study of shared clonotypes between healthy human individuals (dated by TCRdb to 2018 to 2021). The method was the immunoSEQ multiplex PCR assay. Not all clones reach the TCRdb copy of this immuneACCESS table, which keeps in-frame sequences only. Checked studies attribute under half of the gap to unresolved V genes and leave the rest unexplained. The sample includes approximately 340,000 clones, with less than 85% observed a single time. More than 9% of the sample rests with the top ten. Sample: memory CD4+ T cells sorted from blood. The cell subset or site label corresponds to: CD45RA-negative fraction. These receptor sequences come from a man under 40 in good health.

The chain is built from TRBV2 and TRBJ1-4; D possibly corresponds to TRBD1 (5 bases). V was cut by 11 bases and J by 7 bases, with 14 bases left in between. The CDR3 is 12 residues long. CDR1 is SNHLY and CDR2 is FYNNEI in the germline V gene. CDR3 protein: CAAGRVAEKLFF. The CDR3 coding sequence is TGTGCCGCAGGGAGGGTGGCTGAAAAACTGTTTTTT.

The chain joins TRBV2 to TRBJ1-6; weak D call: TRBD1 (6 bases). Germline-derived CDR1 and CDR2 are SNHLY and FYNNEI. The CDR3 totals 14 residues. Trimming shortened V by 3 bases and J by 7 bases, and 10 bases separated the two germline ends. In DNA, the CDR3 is TGTGCCAGCAGTGAGCAGGGGAAAAATTCACCCCTCCACTTT. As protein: CASSEQGKNSPLHF.

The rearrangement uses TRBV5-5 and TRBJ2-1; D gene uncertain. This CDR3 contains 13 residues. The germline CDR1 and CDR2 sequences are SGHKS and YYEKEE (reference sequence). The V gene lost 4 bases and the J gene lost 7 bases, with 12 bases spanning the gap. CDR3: CASSLPSGNEQFF. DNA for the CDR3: TGTGCCAGCAGCCTCCCGTCTGGAAATGAGCAGTTCTTC.

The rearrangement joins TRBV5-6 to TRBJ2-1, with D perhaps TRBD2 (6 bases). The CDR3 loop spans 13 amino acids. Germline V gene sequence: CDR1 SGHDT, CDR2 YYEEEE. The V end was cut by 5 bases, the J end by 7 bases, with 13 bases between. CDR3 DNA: TGTGCCAGCAGGAGAACAGGAGGGAATGAGCAGTTCTTC. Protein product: CASRRTGGNEQFF. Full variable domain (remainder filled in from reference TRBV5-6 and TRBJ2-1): DAGVTQSPTHLIKTRGQQVTLRCSPKSGHDTVSWYQQALGQGPQFIFQYYEEEERQRGNFPDRFSGHQFPNYSSELNVNALLLGDSALYLCASRRTGGNEQFFGPGTRLTVL.

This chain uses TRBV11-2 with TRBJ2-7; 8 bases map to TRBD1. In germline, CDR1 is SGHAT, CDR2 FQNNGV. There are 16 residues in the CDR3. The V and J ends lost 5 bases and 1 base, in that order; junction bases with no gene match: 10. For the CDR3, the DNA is TGTGCCAGCAGCCGAACCGGACAGGGACGGTCCTACGAGCAGTACTTC. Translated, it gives CASSRTGQGRSYEQYF. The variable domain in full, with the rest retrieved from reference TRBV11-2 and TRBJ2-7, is EAGVAQSPRYKIIEKRQSVAFWCNPISGHATLYWYQQILGQGPKLLIQFQNNGVVDDSQLPKDRFSAERLKGVDSTLKIQPAKLEDSAVYLCASSRTGQGRSYEQYFGPGTRLTVT.

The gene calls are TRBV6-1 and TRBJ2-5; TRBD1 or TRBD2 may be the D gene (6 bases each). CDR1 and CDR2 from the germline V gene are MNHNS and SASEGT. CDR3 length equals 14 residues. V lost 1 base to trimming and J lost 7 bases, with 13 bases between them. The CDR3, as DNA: TGTGCCAGCAGTGAAGTTTGGGGGGCGCCGACCCAGTACTTC. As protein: CASSEVWGAPTQYF.

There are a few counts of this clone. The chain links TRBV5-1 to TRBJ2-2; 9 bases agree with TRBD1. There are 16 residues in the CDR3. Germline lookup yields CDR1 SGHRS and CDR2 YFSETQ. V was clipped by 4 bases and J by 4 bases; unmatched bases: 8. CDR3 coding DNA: TGCGCCAGCAGCGGCGAGGGGACAGGGAGCACCGGGGAGCTGTTTTTT. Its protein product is CASSGEGTGSTGELFF. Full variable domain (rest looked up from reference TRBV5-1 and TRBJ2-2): KAGVTQTPRYLIKTRGQQVTLSCSPISGHRSVSWYQQTPGQGLQFLFEYFSETQRNKGNFPGRFSGRQFSNSRSEMNVSTLELGDSALYLCASSGEGTGSTGELFFGEGSRLTVL.

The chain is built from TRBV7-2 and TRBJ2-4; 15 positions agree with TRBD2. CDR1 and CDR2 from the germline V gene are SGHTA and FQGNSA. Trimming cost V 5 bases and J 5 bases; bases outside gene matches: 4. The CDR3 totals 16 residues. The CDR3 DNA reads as TGTGCCAGCAGCCCAGGACTAGCGGGAGGGGAAAACATTCAGTACTTC. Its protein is CASSPGLAGGENIQYF.

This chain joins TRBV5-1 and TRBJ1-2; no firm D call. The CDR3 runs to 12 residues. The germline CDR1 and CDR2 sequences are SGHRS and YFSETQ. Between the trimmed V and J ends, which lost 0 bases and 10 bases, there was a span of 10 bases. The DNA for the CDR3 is TGCGCCAGCAGCTTGGCAGGCAGTTCCTACACCTTC. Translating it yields CASSLAGSSYTF.

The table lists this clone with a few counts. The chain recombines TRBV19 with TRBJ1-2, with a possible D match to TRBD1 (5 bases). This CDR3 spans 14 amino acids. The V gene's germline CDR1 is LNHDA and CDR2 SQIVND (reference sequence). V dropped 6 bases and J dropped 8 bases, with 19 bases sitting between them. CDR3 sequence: CASRRQVQGSGYTF. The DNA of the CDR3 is TGTGCCAGTAGACGCCAGGTCCAGGGCAGCGGCTACACCTTC.

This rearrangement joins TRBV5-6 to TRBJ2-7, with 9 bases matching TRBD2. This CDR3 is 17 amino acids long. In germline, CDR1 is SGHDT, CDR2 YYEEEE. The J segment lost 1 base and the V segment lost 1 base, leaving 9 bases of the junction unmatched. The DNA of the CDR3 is TGTGCCAGCAGCTTGCGGGTGGGACTAGCAGGATCCTACGAGCAGTACTTC. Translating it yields CASSLRVGLAGSYEQYF.

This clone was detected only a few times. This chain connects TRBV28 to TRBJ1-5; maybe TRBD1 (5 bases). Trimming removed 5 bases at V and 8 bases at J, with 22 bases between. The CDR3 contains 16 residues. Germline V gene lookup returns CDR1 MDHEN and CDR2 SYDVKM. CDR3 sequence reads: CASSPQARAREKPQHF. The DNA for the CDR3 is TGTGCCAGCAGTCCTCAAGCCAGGGCCCGGGAAAAGCCCCAGCATTTT.

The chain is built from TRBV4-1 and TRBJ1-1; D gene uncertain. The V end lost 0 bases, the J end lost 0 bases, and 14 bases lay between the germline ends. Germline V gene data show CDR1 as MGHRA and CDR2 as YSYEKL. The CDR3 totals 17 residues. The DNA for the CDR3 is TGCGCCAGCAGCCAAGATAGAGGGAAGTCAGTGAACACTGAAGCTTTCTTT. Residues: CASSQDRGKSVNTEAFF.

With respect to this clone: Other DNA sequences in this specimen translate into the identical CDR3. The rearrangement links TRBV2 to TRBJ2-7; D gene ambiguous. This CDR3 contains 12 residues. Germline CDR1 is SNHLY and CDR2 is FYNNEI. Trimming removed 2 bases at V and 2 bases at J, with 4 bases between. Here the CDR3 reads CASSETAYEQYF. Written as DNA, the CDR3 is TGTGCCAGCAGTGAAACAGCCTACGAGCAGTACTTC.

CDR3 coding DNA: TGTGCCAGCAGCTTGATTTACCAAGAGACCCAGTACTTC. Translating gives CASSLIYQETQYF. The chain joins TRBV5-4 to TRBJ2-5; D gene uncertain. CDR1 and CDR2 (germline): SGHNT, YYREEE (reference sequence). Trimming left V 1 base short and J 0 bases short, with 4 bases between. This CDR3 region has 13 residues.

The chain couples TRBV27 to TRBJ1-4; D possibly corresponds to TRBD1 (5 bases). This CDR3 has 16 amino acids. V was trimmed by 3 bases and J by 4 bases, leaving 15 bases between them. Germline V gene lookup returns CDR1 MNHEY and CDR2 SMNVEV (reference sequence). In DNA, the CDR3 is TGTGCCAGCAGTTTCTTCGGTGTCCAGGGTAATGAAAAACTGTTTTTT. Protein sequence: CASSFFGVQGNEKLFF.

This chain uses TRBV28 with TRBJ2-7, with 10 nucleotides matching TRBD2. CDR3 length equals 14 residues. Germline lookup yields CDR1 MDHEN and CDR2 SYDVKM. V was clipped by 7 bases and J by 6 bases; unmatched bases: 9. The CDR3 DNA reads TGTGCCAGCAAAATAGCGGGAGGCCCCCCCGAGCAGTACTTC. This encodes CASKIAGGPPEQYF.

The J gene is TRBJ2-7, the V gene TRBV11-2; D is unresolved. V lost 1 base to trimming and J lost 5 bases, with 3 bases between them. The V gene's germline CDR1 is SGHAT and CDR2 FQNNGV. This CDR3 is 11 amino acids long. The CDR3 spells CASSLGHEQYF. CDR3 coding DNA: TGTGCCAGCAGCTTAGGACACGAGCAGTACTTC.